The text below deals with one T cell receptor beta chain. An end of the junction does not agree with germline; a read error may underlie this. The data were taken from a study of control samples from healthy donors and cancer patients. The germline V gene encodes CDR1 SNHLY and CDR2 FYNNEI. CDR3 length: 14 amino acids. The repertoire was sequenced with immunoSEQ multiplex PCR; TCRdb's copy has only in-frame clones and lacks some. Of some 96,000 clones in the sample, less than 90% are singletons; the top ten hold 15% to 20%. The chain links TRBV2 to TRBJ1-2; no firm D call. The specimen was blood. The TCR sequence derives from a woman in her fifties or sixties in good health. The CDR3 DNA is TGTGCCAGCCGTGATTCCCATTCTAACTATGGCTACACCTTC. Translation: CASRDSHSNYGYTF.